This T cell receptor beta chain derives from a study of CD8+CD57+ T cells in acquired aplastic anemia. TCR beta VDJ and CDR3 profiling used genomic DNA as template. TCRdb reprocessed the reads via MiXCR and lists one record per CDR3 protein. The table shows more than 150,000 distinct CDR3 sequences, with about half occurring only once. To note about this clonotype: What it binds is unknown.

CDR3 length equals 13 residues. Germline CDR1 SGHVS, CDR2 FNYEAQ. V lost 4 bases and J 3 bases, leaving 9 bases between the germline ends. Study conclusions and caveats: Between the patient and control groups, CD8+ Simpson's diversity did not differ significantly.

Specimen: sorted CD4+, CD8+, or CD8+CD57+ T cells (not recorded which) from PBMCs. This sequence joins TRBV7-6 and TRBJ1-2; D remains unclear. This TCR came from a human donor in good health. CDR3 in DNA: TGTGCCAGCAGCTCCCTAGCGGACTATGGCTACACCTTC. Protein: CASSSLADYGYTF.